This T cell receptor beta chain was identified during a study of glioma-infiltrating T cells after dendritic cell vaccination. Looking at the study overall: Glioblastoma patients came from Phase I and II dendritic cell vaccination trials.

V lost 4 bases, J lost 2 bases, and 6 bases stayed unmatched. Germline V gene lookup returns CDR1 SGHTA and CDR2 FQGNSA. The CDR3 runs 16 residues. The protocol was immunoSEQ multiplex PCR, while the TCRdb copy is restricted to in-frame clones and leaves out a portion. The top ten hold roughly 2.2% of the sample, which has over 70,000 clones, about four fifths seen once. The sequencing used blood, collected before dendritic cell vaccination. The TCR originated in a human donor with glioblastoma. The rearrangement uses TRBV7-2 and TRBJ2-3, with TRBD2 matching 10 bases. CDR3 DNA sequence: TGTGCCAGCAGCTCCGGGACTAGCGCCTACACAGATACGCAGTATTTT. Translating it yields CASSSGTSAYTDTQYF.